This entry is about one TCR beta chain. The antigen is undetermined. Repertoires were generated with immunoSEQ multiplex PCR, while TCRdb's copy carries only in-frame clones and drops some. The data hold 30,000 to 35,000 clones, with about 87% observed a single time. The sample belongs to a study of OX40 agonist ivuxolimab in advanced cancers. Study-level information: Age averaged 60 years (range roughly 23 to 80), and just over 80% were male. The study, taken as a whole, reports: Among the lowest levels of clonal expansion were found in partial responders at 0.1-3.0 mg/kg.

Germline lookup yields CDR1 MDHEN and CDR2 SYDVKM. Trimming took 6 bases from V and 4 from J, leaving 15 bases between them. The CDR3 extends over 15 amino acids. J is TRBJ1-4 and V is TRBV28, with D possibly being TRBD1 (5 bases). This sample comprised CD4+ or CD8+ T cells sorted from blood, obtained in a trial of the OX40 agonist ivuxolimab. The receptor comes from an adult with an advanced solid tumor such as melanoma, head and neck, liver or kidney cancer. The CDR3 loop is CASRGRTNDNEKLFF. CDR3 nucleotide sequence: TGTGCCAGCAGGGGGAGGACAAATGATAATGAAAAACTGTTTTTT.